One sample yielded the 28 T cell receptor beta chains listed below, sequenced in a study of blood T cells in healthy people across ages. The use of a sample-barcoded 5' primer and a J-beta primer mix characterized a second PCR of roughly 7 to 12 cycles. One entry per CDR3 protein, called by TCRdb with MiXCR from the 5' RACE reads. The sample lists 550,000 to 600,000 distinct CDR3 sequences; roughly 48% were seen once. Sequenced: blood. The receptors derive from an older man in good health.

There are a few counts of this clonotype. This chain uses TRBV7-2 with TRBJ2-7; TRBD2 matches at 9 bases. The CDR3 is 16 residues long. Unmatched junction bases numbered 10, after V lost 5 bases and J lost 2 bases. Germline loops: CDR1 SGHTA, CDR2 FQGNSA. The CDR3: CASSQSTSSGAYEQYF. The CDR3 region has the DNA TGTGCCAGCAGCCAATCCACGTCTAGCGGGGCCTACGAGCAGTACTTC. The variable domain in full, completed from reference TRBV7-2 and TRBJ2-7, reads GAGVSQSPSNKVTEKGKDVELRCDPISGHTALYWYRQSLGQGLEFLIYFQGNSAPDKSGLPSDRFSAERTGGSVSTLTIQRTQQEDSAVYLCASSQSTSSGAYEQYFGPGTRLTVT.

CDR3 nucleotides: TGTGCCAGCAGCCCTTATGGTGCAGGGGACTCTAACTATGGCTACACCTTC. This translates into CASSPYGAGDSNYGYTF. The J gene is TRBJ1-2, the V gene TRBV12-3 or TRBV12-4, with D possibly TRBD1 on 6 matching bases. The V end was cut by 6 bases, the J end by 0 bases, with 20 bases between. The length of the CDR3 is 17 residues.

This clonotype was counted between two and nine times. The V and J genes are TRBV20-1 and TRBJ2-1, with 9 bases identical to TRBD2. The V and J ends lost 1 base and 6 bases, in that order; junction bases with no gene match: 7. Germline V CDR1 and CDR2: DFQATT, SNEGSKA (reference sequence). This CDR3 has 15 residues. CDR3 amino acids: CSARGASGNVNEQFF. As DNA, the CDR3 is TGCAGTGCTAGAGGGGCTAGCGGGAACGTCAATGAGCAGTTCTTC.

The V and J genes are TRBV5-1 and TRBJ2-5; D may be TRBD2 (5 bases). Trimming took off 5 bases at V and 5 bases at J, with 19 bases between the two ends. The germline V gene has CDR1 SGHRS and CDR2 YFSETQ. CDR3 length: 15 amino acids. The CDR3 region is CASRDPWGVAETQYF. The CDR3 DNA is TGCGCCAGCAGGGACCCGTGGGGAGTCGCGGAGACCCAGTACTTC.

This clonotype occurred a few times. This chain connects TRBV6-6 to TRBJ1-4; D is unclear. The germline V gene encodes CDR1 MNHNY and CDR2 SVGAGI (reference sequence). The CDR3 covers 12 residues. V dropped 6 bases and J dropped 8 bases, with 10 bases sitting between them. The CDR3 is CASSRPGEKLFF. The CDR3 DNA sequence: TGTGCCAGCAGCCGCCCTGGGGAAAAACTGTTTTTT.

In nucleotides, the CDR3 is TGTGCCAGCAGCCACATGGGGGGGGCGCGGGGCTATGGCTACACCTTC. Translating it yields CASSHMGGARGYGYTF. The V call is TRBV4-2, the J call TRBJ1-2, with D perhaps TRBD1 (6 bases). The CDR3 length is 16 residues. Trimming cost V 3 bases and J 4 bases, with 18 bases left between them. Germline lookup yields CDR1 LGHNA and CDR2 YNFKEQ.

CDR3 nucleotides: TGCAGCGCCCGACAGGGAGCAAACGAGCAGTACTTC. Its protein product is CSARQGANEQYF. The V and J genes are TRBV29-1 and TRBJ2-7; 7 bases agree with TRBD1. This CDR3 comprises 12 residues. The ends lost 7 bases at V and 5 bases at J; junction bases unmatched: 8. CDR1 is SQVTM and CDR2 is ANQGSEA in the germline V gene.

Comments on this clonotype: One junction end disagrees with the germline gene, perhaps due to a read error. The CDR3 coding sequence is TGCGGCGGCCTCGCTAGCGCCAGCTCCTACAACGAGCAGTTCTTC. This encodes CGGLASASSYNEQFF. This sequence joins TRBV29-1 and TRBJ2-1, with D possibly matching TRBD2 (6 bases). This CDR3 contains 15 residues. Germline loops: CDR1 SQVTM, CDR2 ANQGSEA.

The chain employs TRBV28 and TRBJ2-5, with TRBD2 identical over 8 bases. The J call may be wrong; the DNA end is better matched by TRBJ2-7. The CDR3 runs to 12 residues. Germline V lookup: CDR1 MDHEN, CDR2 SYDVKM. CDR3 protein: CASRSGGDEQYF. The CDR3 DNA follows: TGTGCCAGCAGAAGCGGGGGCGACGAGCAGTACTTC.

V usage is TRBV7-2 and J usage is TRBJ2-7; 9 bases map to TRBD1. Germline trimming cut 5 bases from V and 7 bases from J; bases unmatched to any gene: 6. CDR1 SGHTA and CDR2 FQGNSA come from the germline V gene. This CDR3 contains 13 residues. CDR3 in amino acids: CASSEQGAGEQYF. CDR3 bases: TGTGCCAGCAGCGAACAGGGGGCAGGGGAGCAGTACTTC.

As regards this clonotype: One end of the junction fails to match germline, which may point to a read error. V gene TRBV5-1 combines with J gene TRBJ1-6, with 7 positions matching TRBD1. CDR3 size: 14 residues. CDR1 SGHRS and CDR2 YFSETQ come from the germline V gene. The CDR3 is CASGLSGTADPLHF. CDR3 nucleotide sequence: TGCGCCAGCGGCTTATCCGGGACAGCAGACCCCCTCCACTTT.

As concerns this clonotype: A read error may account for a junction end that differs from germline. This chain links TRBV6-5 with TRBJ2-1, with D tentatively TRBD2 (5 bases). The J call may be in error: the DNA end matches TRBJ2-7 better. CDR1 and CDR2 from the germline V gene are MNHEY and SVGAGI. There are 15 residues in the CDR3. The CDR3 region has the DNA TGTGCCGGCAGTTACGGGATGGGCTCCTACAATGAGCAGTACTTC. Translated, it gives CAGSYGMGSYNEQYF.

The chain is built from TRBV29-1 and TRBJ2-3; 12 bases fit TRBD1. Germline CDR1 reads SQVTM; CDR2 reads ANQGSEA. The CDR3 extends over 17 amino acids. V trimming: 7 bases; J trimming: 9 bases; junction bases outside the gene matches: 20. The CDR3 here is CSGRLALSGQGARTQYF. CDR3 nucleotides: TGCAGCGGACGGTTGGCTTTATCGGGACAGGGGGCTCGCACGCAGTATTTT.

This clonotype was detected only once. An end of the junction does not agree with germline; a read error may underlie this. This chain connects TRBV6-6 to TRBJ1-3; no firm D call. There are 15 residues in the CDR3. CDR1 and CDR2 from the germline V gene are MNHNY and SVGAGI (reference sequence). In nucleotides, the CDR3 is TGTGCCAGCAGGGCCCTGGGCAGCGCGGGAAACACCGTATATTTT. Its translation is CASRALGSAGNTVYF.

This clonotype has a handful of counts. The CDR3 DNA reads TGCAGTGCTAACCCTTATGCAGAGGTAGGGGTGAGTGGCTACACCTTC. It specifies CSANPYAEVGVSGYTF. The V call is TRBV20-1, the J call TRBJ1-2, with TRBD1 as a possible D gene (5 bases). Trimming stripped 4 bases from V and 7 bases from J, with 25 bases between. Germline CDR1 reads DFQATT; CDR2 reads SNEGSKA (reference sequence). This CDR3 comprises 16 residues.

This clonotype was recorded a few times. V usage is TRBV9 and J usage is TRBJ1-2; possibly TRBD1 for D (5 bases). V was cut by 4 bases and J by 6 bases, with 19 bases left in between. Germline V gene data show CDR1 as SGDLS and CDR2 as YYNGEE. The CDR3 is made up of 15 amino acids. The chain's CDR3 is CASSSPRGYEDGYTF. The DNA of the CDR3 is TGTGCCAGCAGCTCCCCGAGGGGTTATGAGGATGGCTACACCTTC.

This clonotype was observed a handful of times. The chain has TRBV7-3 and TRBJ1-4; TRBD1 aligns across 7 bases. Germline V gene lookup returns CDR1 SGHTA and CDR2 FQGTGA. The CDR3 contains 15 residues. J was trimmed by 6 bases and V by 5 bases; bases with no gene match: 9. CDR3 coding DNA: TGTGCCAGCAGCCCTACAGGGGCGAGGGATGAAAAACTGTTTTTT. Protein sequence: CASSPTGARDEKLFF.

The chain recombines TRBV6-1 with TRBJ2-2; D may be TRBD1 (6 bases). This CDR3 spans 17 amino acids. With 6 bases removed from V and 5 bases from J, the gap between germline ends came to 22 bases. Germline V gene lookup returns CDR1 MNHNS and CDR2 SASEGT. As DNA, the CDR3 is TGTGCCAGCAGAGACACATATCGGGACACGGTAACCGGGGAGCTGTTTTTT. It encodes CASRDTYRDTVTGELFF.

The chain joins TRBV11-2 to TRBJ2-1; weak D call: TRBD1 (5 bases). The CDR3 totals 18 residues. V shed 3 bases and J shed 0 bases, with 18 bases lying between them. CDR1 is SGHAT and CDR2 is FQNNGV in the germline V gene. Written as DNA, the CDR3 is TGTGCCAGCAGCTTCCCCCGAACAGGAGAAAGCTCCTACAATGAGCAGTTCTTC. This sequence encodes CASSFPRTGESSYNEQFF.

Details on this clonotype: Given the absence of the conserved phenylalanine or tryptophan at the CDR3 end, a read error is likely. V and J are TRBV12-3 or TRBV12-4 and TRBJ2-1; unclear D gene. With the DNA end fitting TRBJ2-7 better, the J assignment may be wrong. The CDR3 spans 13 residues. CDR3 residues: CASRRDTYNEQYL. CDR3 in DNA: TGTGCCAGCAGAAGAGACACCTACAATGAGCAGTACTTA.

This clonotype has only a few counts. The CDR3 nucleotides read TGTGCCAGCAGCTATCAAGATACCTACGAGCAGTACTTC. Translating it yields CASSYQDTYEQYF. The V and J genes are TRBV7-6 and TRBJ2-7; D is undetermined. Trimming left V 4 bases short and J 2 bases short, with 9 bases between. The CDR3 is 13 residues long. In germline, CDR1 is SGHVS, CDR2 FNYEAQ.

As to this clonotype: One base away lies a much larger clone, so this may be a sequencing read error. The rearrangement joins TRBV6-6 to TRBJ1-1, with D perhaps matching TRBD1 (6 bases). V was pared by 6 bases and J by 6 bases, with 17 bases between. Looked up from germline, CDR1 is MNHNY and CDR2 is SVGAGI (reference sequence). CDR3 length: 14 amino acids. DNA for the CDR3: TGTGCCAGCAGGTACATCGCAGGGGCGTCTGAAGCTTTCTTT. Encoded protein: CASRYIAGASEAFF.

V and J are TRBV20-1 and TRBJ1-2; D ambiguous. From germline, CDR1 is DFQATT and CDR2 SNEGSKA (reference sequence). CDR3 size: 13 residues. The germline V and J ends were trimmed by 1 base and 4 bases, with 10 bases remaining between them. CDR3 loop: CSARVEGSYGYTF. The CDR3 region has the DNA TGCAGTGCTAGAGTTGAGGGATCCTATGGCTACACCTTC.

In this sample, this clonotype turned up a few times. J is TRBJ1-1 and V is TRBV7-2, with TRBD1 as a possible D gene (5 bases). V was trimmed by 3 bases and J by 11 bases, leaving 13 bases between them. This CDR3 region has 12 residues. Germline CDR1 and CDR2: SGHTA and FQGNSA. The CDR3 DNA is TGTGCCAGCAGCTTCCCAGGGTTTAGCGCTTTCTTT. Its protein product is CASSFPGFSAFF.

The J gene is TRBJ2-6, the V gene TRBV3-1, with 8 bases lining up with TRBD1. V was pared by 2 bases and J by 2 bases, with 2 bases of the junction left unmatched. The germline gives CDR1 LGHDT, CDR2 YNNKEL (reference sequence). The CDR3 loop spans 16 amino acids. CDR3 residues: CASSQSGGAGANVLTF. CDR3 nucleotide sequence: TGTGCCAGCAGCCAATCAGGGGGCGCTGGGGCCAACGTCCTGACTTTC.

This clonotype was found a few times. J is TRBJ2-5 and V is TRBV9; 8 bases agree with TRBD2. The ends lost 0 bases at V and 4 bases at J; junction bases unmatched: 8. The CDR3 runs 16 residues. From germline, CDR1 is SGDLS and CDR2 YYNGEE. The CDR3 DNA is TGTGCCAGCAGCGTAGGCGGTAGCGGGATTGGAGAGACCCAGTACTTC. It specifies CASSVGGSGIGETQYF.

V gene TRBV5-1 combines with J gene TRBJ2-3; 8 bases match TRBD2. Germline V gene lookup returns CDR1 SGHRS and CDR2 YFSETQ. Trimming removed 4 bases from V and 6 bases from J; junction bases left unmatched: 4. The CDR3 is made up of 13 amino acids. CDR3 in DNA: TGCGCCAGCAGCGAAAGACTAGCGGATACGCAGTATTTT. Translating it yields CASSERLADTQYF.

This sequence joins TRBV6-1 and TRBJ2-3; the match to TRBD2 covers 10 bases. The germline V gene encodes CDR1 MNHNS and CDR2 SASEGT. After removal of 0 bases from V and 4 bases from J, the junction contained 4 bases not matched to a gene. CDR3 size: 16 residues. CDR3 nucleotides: TGTGCCAGCAGTGAAGCGCTAGCGGGGGTGTCAGATACGCAGTATTTT. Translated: CASSEALAGVSDTQYF.